This T cell receptor beta chain was sequenced in a study of control samples from healthy donors and cancer patients. The V segment lost 4 bases and the J segment 6 bases; nucleotides outside the gene matches: 5. The CDR3 is made up of 16 amino acids. Germline V gene lookup returns CDR1 LNHDA and CDR2 SQIVND (reference sequence). This clone appeared once. Assay used: immunoSEQ multiplex PCR; TCRdb lists only in-frame clones, some missing. The data contain fewer than 90,000 clones, about 90% of them singletons. Sequencing was carried out using blood. The V gene is TRBV19, the J gene TRBJ2-1; TRBD2 matches at 14 bases. This TCR came from a man aged 50 or older in good health. CDR3 protein: CASSSETSGGGNEQFF. Written as DNA, the CDR3 is TGTGCCAGTAGTAGTGAGACTAGCGGGGGGGGCAATGAGCAGTTCTTC.